One sample yielded the 20 T cell receptor beta chains listed below, sequenced in a study of cytomegalovirus exposure and HLA in healthy donors. Primers for the PCR totalled 60 Vbeta and 13 Jbeta. Clones were sequenced by immunoSEQ multiplex PCR, and TCRdb holds only the in-frame ones, with some missing. The sample includes roughly 170,000 clones, roughly 78% of them seen just once. The material sequenced was PBMCs. Every receptor here comes from a woman aged 45-59 years in good health and CMV-seropositive.

This chain uses TRBV5-1 with TRBJ2-7; 9 positions match TRBD1. The CDR3 loop spans 15 amino acids. The V segment lost 3 bases and the J segment 3 bases; nucleotides outside the gene matches: 7. Per germline, CDR1 SGHRS and CDR2 YFSETQ. CDR3 DNA: TGCGCCAGCAGCTCGGGACAGGGAACGTTCTACGAGCAGTACTTC. Translating it yields CASSSGQGTFYEQYF.

The chain combines TRBV27 with TRBJ2-2; a weak D match, TRBD2 (5 bases). CDR1 and CDR2 (germline): MNHEY, SMNVEV (reference sequence). The CDR3 length is 16 residues. V was cut by 3 bases and J by 0 bases, with 11 bases left in between. CDR3 sequence: CASSLSGRTNTGELFF. As DNA, the CDR3 is TGTGCCAGCAGTTTGAGCGGCCGCACGAACACCGGGGAGCTGTTTTTT.

This clone was observed once. V is TRBV28 and J is TRBJ1-1; 7 bases line up with TRBD1. Germline-derived CDR1 and CDR2 are MDHEN and SYDVKM. The CDR3 is made up of 15 amino acids. V shed 6 bases, J shed 5 bases, and the junction held 12 bases outside the gene matches. The CDR3 nucleotides are TGTGCCAGCAGCCCCGACCCCACAGGGGATACTGAAGCTTTCTTT. Translated: CASSPDPTGDTEAFF. Drawing the rest from reference TRBV28 and TRBJ1-1, the complete variable domain is DVKVTQSSRYLVKRTGEKVFLECVQDMDHENMFWYRQDPGLGLRLIYFSYDVKMKEKGDIPEGYSVSREKKERFSLILESASTNQTSMYLCASSPDPTGDTEAFFGQGTRLTVV.

The gene calls are TRBV7-3 and TRBJ2-1, with D perhaps matching TRBD2 (7 bases). Trimming took off 5 bases at V and 2 bases at J, with 16 bases between the two ends. The CDR3 length is 16 residues. CDR1 is SGHTA, CDR2 FQGTGA, per germline. CDR3 sequence: CASSPQMGGPYNEQFF. CDR3 nucleotide sequence: TGTGCCAGCAGCCCACAGATGGGGGGGCCCTACAATGAGCAGTTCTTC.

The chain carries TRBV6-1 and TRBJ1-5; the match to TRBD1 covers 7 bases. J was trimmed by 5 bases and V by 5 bases; bases with no gene match: 6. This CDR3 has 14 amino acids. CDR1 and CDR2 (germline): MNHNS, SASEGT. The CDR3 nucleotides read TGTGCCAGCAGTACCAGGGGGGTACATCAGCCCCAGCATTTT. Amino acid sequence: CASSTRGVHQPQHF.

The CDR3 is CASREGEFTDTQYF. Written as DNA, the CDR3 is TGTGCCAGCAGAGAGGGGGAATTCACAGATACGCAGTATTTT. V is TRBV6-1 and J is TRBJ2-3; maybe TRBD1 (6 bases). Germline loops: CDR1 MNHNS, CDR2 SASEGT. V lost 6 bases and J lost 2, with 12 bases in between. This CDR3 spans 14 amino acids.

This chain joins TRBV4-1 and TRBJ1-2, with TRBD1 identical over 11 bases. V was clipped by 1 base and J by 3 bases; unmatched bases: 7. Germline V CDR1 and CDR2: MGHRA, YSYEKL. The CDR3 spans 17 residues. CDR3 sequence (DNA): TGCGCCAGCAGCCAAGTCCCGGACAGGGGGCACGACTATGGCTACACCTTC. Protein sequence: CASSQVPDRGHDYGYTF.

The CDR3 nucleotides are TGTGCCAGCAGTGGGCTAGCGGGGGGGCCGGATGAGCAGTTCTTC. It yields the protein CASSGLAGGPDEQFF. The chain joins TRBV6-5 to TRBJ2-1, with 12 bases matching TRBD2. This CDR3 has 15 amino acids. Germline assignment: CDR1 MNHEY and CDR2 SVGAGI. J lost 8 bases, V lost 5 bases, and 7 bases had no gene match.

V is TRBV7-9 and J is TRBJ2-5, with 7 bases lining up with TRBD2. Germline V gene lookup returns CDR1 SEHNR and CDR2 FQNEAQ (reference sequence). The CDR3 has 15 amino acids. The junction had 7 bases not matched to a gene; V was cut back by 2 bases and J by 4 bases. Written as DNA, the CDR3 is TGTGCCAGCAGCTTATTGGAGACGGGGGGAGAGACCCAGTACTTC. It codes for CASSLLETGGETQYF.

The rearrangement uses TRBV2 and TRBJ1-1, with no clear D. Trimming took 8 bases from V and 4 from J, leaving 20 bases between them. Per germline, CDR1 SNHLY and CDR2 FYNNEI. The CDR3 runs 15 residues. The CDR3 loop reads CASRRRESRFTEAFF. CDR3 in DNA: TGTGCCAGCCGGCGGAGGGAAAGTCGTTTCACTGAAGCTTTCTTT.

This clone has a single count. The gene calls are TRBV7-6 and TRBJ2-1; TRBD2 matches 10 bases. V lost 2 bases and J lost 3; bases outside the gene matches: 1. The germline CDR1 and CDR2 sequences are SGHVS and FNYEAQ. The CDR3 is 15 residues long. The DNA of the CDR3 is TGTGCCAGCAGCTTAACTAGCGGGGTCTACAATGAGCAGTTCTTC. It yields the protein CASSLTSGVYNEQFF.

The sample holds a few counts of this clone. The genes are TRBV6-1 and TRBJ2-7; TRBD1 matches at 7 bases. Looked up from germline, CDR1 is MNHNS and CDR2 is SASEGT. The ends lost 4 bases at V and 5 bases at J; junction bases unmatched: 2. The CDR3 covers 12 residues. The CDR3 is CASSGQGDEQYF. The CDR3 bases are TGTGCCAGCAGTGGACAGGGAGACGAGCAGTACTTC.

V usage is TRBV6-5 and J usage is TRBJ2-5, with D unclear. The CDR3 is 14 amino acids. In germline, CDR1 is MNHEY, CDR2 SVGAGI. The V end was cut by 0 bases, the J end by 1 base, with 6 bases between. The CDR3 protein is CASSYSVLQETQYF. Here the CDR3 DNA reads TGTGCCAGCAGTTACTCGGTACTCCAAGAGACCCAGTACTTC.

The genes are TRBV2 and TRBJ1-2; 7 nucleotides match TRBD1. The CDR3 has 13 amino acids. Germline V gives CDR1 SNHLY, CDR2 FYNNEI. The trim removed 8 bases at V and 7 bases at J, leaving 10 bases unmatched. The CDR3 region is CASGGGREFGYTF. The DNA of the CDR3 is TGTGCCAGCGGAGGGGGCAGGGAATTTGGCTACACCTTC.

V usage is TRBV7-3 and J usage is TRBJ2-2; the match to TRBD1 covers 7 bases. The CDR3 covers 14 residues. The J segment lost 6 bases and the V segment lost 3 bases, leaving 4 bases of the junction unmatched. Germline V lookup: CDR1 SGHTA, CDR2 FQGTGA. Here the CDR3 DNA reads TGTGCCAGCAGCTTTTCTCAGGGGGCCGGGGAGCTGTTTTTT. Translation gives CASSFSQGAGELFF.

CDR3 DNA sequence: TGTGCCATCAGGACAGGGACCGGCGAGCAGTACTTC. This codes for CAIRTGTGEQYF. V usage is TRBV10-3 and J usage is TRBJ2-7; 7 nucleotides line up with TRBD1. CDR3 length equals 12 residues. The germline V gene encodes CDR1 ENHRY and CDR2 SYGVKD. The junction had 5 bases not matched to a gene; V was cut back by 6 bases and J by 6 bases.

The chain joins TRBV19 to TRBJ1-5; 7 bases line up with TRBD1. The CDR3 length is 16 residues. Trimming removed 5 bases from V and 1 base from J; junction bases left unmatched: 8. Germline V gives CDR1 LNHDA, CDR2 SQIVND (reference sequence). CDR3 protein: CASSGRQGRSNQPQHF. CDR3 nucleotide sequence: TGTGCCAGTAGTGGAAGACAGGGTCGGAGCAATCAGCCCCAGCATTTT.

The V and J genes are TRBV10-1 and TRBJ2-7; D call uncertain. Trimming removed 6 bases from V and 6 bases from J, with 12 bases in between. Germline lookup yields CDR1 WNHNN and CDR2 SYGVQD (reference sequence). CDR3 length: 12 residues. In nucleotides, the CDR3 is TGCGCCAGCAGAAACCAGGCTTCCGAGCAGTACTTC. Protein product: CASRNQASEQYF.

This clone has just a few counts. The V gene is TRBV12-5, the J gene TRBJ2-7; TRBD2 might be the D (5 bases). CDR1 LGHNT and CDR2 FRNRAP come from the germline V gene. V gave up 0 bases and J gave up 5 bases, with 17 bases separating them. This CDR3 contains 16 residues. Here the CDR3 DNA reads TGTGCTAGTGGTTTGGTACCCGGACTGCCGTCGGACGAGCAGTACTTC. Translated, it gives CASGLVPGLPSDEQYF.

The chain joins TRBV5-4 to TRBJ2-7, with a tentative D call TRBD1 (6 bases). The V end lost 5 bases, the J end lost 1 base, and 19 bases lay between the germline ends. Germline assignment: CDR1 SGHNT and CDR2 YYREEE (reference sequence). The CDR3 totals 16 residues. The CDR3 is CASSYGQPRGSYEQYF. CDR3 nucleotides: TGTGCCAGCAGTTACGGACAGCCAAGAGGGTCCTACGAGCAGTACTTC.